This T cell receptor beta chain was identified in a study of PD-L1 blockade in urothelial cancer. Across the study: Once treatment had started, blood was analyzed at 3 weeks (second dose) and again at 6 weeks. Blood samples contained a median roughly 150,000 T cells.

The authors spiked synthetic TCR analog templates into each PCR. Profiled with immunoSEQ multiplex PCR; TCRdb holds only in-frame clones, not every one. The repertoire includes tens of thousands of clones, roughly 87% of them detected once, and approximately 4% sits in the top ten. Trimming shortened V by 4 bases and J by 6 bases, and 10 bases separated the two germline ends. Germline loops: CDR1 SNHLY, CDR2 FYNNEI. The CDR3 sequence is 13 residues long. This receptor was obtained from a man in his sixties or seventies with urothelial cancer. Sample: PBMCs, taken around atezolizumab (anti-PD-L1) treatment. V gene TRBV2 combines with J gene TRBJ1-5, with D unclear. CDR3 region: CASSARGTQPQHF. The CDR3 nucleotides are TGTGCCAGCAGTGCCCGAGGCACTCAGCCCCAGCATTTT.